These 10 T cell receptor beta chains share one sample of origin, sequenced in a study of blood T cell repertoires in COVID-19 (dated by TCRdb to about 2020). The library was built by means of the immunoSEQ multiplex PCR assay. Entries here come from immuneACCESS through TCRdb and include only in-frame sequences with V and J called. Some clones fail to appear in such tables; in the studies checked, an unresolved V gene covers under half of the shortfall, and the cause of the remainder is unknown. The sample table holds more than 150,000 clones, of which about 87% were seen once. The ten largest clones take up approximately 12% of the sample. The source material was peripheral blood. These receptors came from a woman aged 65 to 85 with COVID-19, enrolled during active disease.

V and J are TRBV19 and TRBJ2-1, with 7 nucleotides matching TRBD2. This CDR3 has 15 amino acids. V lost 5 bases to trimming and J lost 0 bases; unmatched junction nucleotides: 4. Germline values: CDR1 LNHDA, CDR2 SQIVND (reference sequence). The CDR3 loop reads CASSASGPSYNEQFF. The CDR3 DNA sequence: TGTGCCAGTAGTGCTAGCGGACCCTCCTACAATGAGCAGTTCTTC.

This clone was recorded once. The DNA of the CDR3 is TGTGCCAGCAAGCAGGGATCCACTAATGAAAAACTGTTTTTT. This translates into CASKQGSTNEKLFF. V gene TRBV2 combines with J gene TRBJ1-4; maybe TRBD1 (5 bases). Germline-derived CDR1 and CDR2 are SNHLY and FYNNEI. Trimming cost V 7 bases and J 2 bases, with 11 bases left between them. This CDR3 spans 14 amino acids.

The genes are TRBV9 and TRBJ2-3, with 11 nucleotides matching TRBD2. Germline lookup yields CDR1 SGDLS and CDR2 YYNGEE. This CDR3 spans 15 amino acids. Unmatched junction bases numbered 5, after V lost 2 bases and J lost 6 bases. This chain's CDR3 is CASSVRLAGTDTQYF. As DNA, the CDR3 is TGTGCCAGCAGCGTCCGACTAGCGGGAACGGATACGCAGTATTTT.

The rearrangement uses TRBV27 and TRBJ2-1; TRBD1 matches 11 bases. This CDR3 comprises 14 residues. V was clipped by 7 bases and J by 7 bases; unmatched bases: 6. Germline CDR1 MNHEY, CDR2 SMNVEV (reference sequence). As DNA, the CDR3 is TGTGCCAGCACCTTAGGGACAGGGGGGAATGAGCAGTTCTTC. It specifies CASTLGTGGNEQFF.

The chain carries TRBV19 and TRBJ1-1, with TRBD1 matching 7 bases. The CDR3 has 15 amino acids. Unmatched junction bases numbered 13, after V lost 11 bases and J lost 1 base. CDR1 and CDR2 from the germline V gene are LNHDA and SQIVND (reference sequence). The CDR3 DNA follows: TGTGCCGTTCAGGGGGACAGAAGTACGAACACTGAAGCTTTCTTT. Translation: CAVQGDRSTNTEAFF.

This chain connects TRBV4-3 to TRBJ1-2, with D hard to call. The CDR3 runs to 14 residues. Trimming left V 0 bases short and J 6 bases short, with 11 bases between. CDR1 is LGHNA and CDR2 is YSLEER in the germline V gene. CDR3 residues: CASSQEPREDGYTF. CDR3 nucleotides: TGCGCCAGCAGCCAAGAACCCCGTGAGGATGGCTACACCTTC.

This clone appeared a single time. The chain is built from TRBV4-3 and TRBJ2-1; 8 bases line up with TRBD2. The V segment lost 2 bases and the J segment 5 bases; nucleotides outside the gene matches: 5. Germline V lookup: CDR1 LGHNA, CDR2 YSLEER. The CDR3 is 15 amino acids. The CDR3 DNA is TGCGCCAGCAGCCAATCTAGCGGGTGGAACAATGAGCAGTTCTTC. This gives the protein CASSQSSGWNNEQFF.

The gene calls are TRBV29-1 and TRBJ1-3, with a tentative D call TRBD1 (6 bases). This CDR3 spans 14 amino acids. The V gene lost 3 bases and the J gene lost 0 bases, with 9 bases spanning the gap. Per the germline V gene, CDR1 is SQVTM and CDR2 is ANQGSEA. CDR3 sequence reads: CSVDGQLSGNTIYF. CDR3 coding DNA: TGCAGCGTTGATGGACAGCTCTCTGGAAACACCATATATTTT.

This chain links TRBV7-3 with TRBJ2-1; D is unclear. Germline assignment: CDR1 SGHTA and CDR2 FQGTGA. The CDR3 totals 13 residues. V lost 1 base and J 6 bases, leaving 7 bases between the germline ends. The chain's CDR3 is CASSLKQFNEQFF. The DNA of the CDR3 is TGTGCCAGCAGCTTAAAACAGTTCAATGAGCAGTTCTTC.

V and J are TRBV5-5 and TRBJ1-2; maybe TRBD1 (5 bases). Trimming pared 1 base from V and 3 bases from J, leaving 13 bases between. The CDR3 is 15 residues long. Germline CDR1 is SGHKS and CDR2 is YYEKEE (reference sequence). CDR3 sequence (DNA): TGTGCCAGCAGCTTGTCGATGGGGGAGGACTATGGCTACACCTTC. Its translation is CASSLSMGEDYGYTF.